Here is one TCR beta chain with its context. No antigen is known for it. All the people who gave samples were healthy bone marrow donors. The V and J ends lost 1 base and 0 bases respectively, with 23 bases between them. This CDR3 region has 21 residues. CDR1 SGHRS and CDR2 YFSETQ come from the germline V gene. Primers: 60 Vbeta forward and 13 Jbeta reverse. Data came from immunoSEQ multiplex PCR; TCRdb stores just in-frame clones and leaves some out. The sample lists some 30,000 clones, roughly 44% occurring once. This sample is part of a study of cytomegalovirus exposure and HLA in healthy donors. Study results and limitations: Reported findings show TCR beta sequences accurately forecast HLA-A and HLA-B alleles in most subjects. What a later analysis reportedly showed was that an Asian-associated ancestry cluster had fewer N-insertions than the approximately 700-donor mean.

V gene TRBV5-1 combines with J gene TRBJ2-6; a weak D match, TRBD2 (7 bases). Sample: PBMCs. The clonotype comes from a woman aged 50 to 60 in good health and CMV-seronegative. CDR3 bases: TGCGCCAGCAGCTTGAGGGGGGGGGAGGACATCCTCCCCTCTGGGGCCAACGTCCTGACTTTC. Translating gives CASSLRGGEDILPSGANVLTF.